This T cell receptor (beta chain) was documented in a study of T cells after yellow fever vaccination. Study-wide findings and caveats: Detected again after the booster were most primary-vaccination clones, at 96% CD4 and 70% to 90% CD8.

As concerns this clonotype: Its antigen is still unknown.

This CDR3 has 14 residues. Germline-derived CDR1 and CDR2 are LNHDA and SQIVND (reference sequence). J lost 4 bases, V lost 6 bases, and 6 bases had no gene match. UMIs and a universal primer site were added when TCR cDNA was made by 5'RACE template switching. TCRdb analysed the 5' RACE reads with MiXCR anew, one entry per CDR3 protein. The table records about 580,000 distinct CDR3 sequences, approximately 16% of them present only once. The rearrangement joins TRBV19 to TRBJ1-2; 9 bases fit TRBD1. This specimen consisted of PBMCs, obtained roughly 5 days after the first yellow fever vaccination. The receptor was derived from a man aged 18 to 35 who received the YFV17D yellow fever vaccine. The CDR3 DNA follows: TGTGCCAGTAGGGACCGGGACAGGGCCTATGGCTACACCTTC. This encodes CASRDRDRAYGYTF.